These 19 T cell receptor beta chains came from one sample sequenced in a study of T cell responses to AZD1222 COVID-19 vaccine. Only in-frame clones appear in the TCRdb table, and some are missing; sequencing was by immunoSEQ multiplex PCR. This sample has 100,000 to 150,000 clones, with around 89% found just once. Source: peripheral blood, taken on day 0 of AZD1222 vaccination. Receptor source: an adult in good health.

This rearrangement joins TRBV28 to TRBJ1-1; D is uncertain. The CDR3 totals 15 residues. V was shortened by 2 bases and J by 3 bases, with 13 bases between the two germline ends. From germline, CDR1 is MDHEN and CDR2 SYDVKM. The CDR3 here is CASSLLALGDTEAFF. Written as DNA, the CDR3 is TGTGCCAGCAGTTTACTCGCCCTGGGAGACACTGAAGCTTTCTTT. The full variable domain, in which reference TRBV28 and TRBJ1-1 provide the parts outside the CDR3, is DVKVTQSSRYLVKRTGEKVFLECVQDMDHENMFWYRQDPGLGLRLIYFSYDVKMKEKGDIPEGYSVSREKKERFSLILESASTNQTSMYLCASSLLALGDTEAFFGQGTRLTVV.

The chain uses TRBV28 and TRBJ2-7, with a tentative D call TRBD2 (6 bases). V was clipped by 6 bases and J by 2 bases, with 23 bases between them. Germline V lookup: CDR1 MDHEN, CDR2 SYDVKM. The CDR3 runs 17 residues. Written as DNA, the CDR3 is TGTGCCAGCAGCCCCACCGGGGGACTGAAGAACGCCTACGAGCAGTACTTC. Its protein product is CASSPTGGLKNAYEQYF.

Only one count was recorded for this clone. The chain uses TRBV6-5 and TRBJ2-7; weak D call: TRBD1 (5 bases). CDR3 size: 15 residues. The germline V and J ends were trimmed by 4 bases and 0 bases, with 13 bases remaining between them. Per the germline V gene, CDR1 is MNHEY and CDR2 is SVGAGI. CDR3 bases: TGTGCCAGCAGTTCTCAGGGAATACCCTCCTACGAGCAGTACTTC. This translates into CASSSQGIPSYEQYF.

This clone was seen a handful of times. The chain couples TRBV4-1 to TRBJ2-7, with 8 positions matching TRBD2. The germline V gene has CDR1 MGHRA and CDR2 YSYEKL. Unmatched junction bases numbered 9, after V lost 6 bases and J lost 5 bases. The CDR3 sequence is 14 residues long. The DNA of the CDR3 is TGCGCCAGCAGTCGATACGACGGGGGGGACGAGCAGTACTTC. Protein: CASSRYDGGDEQYF.

This clone was counted once. The CDR3 nucleotides are TGTGCCTGGCGCCCCTTTACAGGGGGTACCGGGGAGCTGTTTTTT. Amino acid sequence: CAWRPFTGGTGELFF. The V gene is TRBV30, the J gene TRBJ2-2; 8 bases match TRBD1. The V segment lost 5 bases and the J segment 5 bases; nucleotides outside the gene matches: 10. Germline V gene sequence: CDR1 GTSNPN, CDR2 SVGIG (reference sequence). CDR3 size: 15 residues.

The chain employs TRBV5-1 and TRBJ2-2, with TRBD1 matching 7 bases. Germline V CDR1 and CDR2: SGHRS, YFSETQ. The CDR3 runs 17 residues. Unmatched junction bases numbered 12, after V lost 3 bases and J lost 4 bases. CDR3 sequence reads: CASSYRDRESGTGELFF. CDR3 nucleotides: TGCGCCAGCAGCTACCGAGACAGGGAGTCGGGCACCGGGGAGCTGTTTTTT.

The CDR3 coding sequence is TGTGCCAGCAGTCCAAGGACAGGGAACGGAAACACCATATATTTT. Encoded protein: CASSPRTGNGNTIYF. This chain links TRBV27 with TRBJ1-3; 8 bases match TRBD1. The CDR3 is 15 residues long. The germline V gene encodes CDR1 MNHEY and CDR2 SMNVEV (reference sequence). V gave up 5 bases and J gave up 4 bases; unmatched junction bases: 7.

The chain couples TRBV6-6 to TRBJ2-7; 7 positions agree with TRBD2. Germline-derived CDR1 and CDR2 are MNHNY and SVGAGI (reference sequence). The CDR3 covers 14 residues. V was clipped by 6 bases and J by 0 bases; unmatched bases: 5. CDR3 residues: CASRSGASSYEQYF. CDR3 DNA: TGTGCCAGCAGGAGCGGGGCTAGCTCCTACGAGCAGTACTTC.

This chain joins TRBV6-5 and TRBJ1-5; D is unclear. CDR1 and CDR2 from the germline V gene are MNHEY and SVGAGI. Trimming stripped 6 bases from V and 7 bases from J, with 16 bases between. This CDR3 has 14 amino acids. As DNA, the CDR3 is TGTGCCAGCAGCTTTCTGGGTCGCGGGCAGCCCCAGCATTTT. Translation: CASSFLGRGQPQHF.

This chain connects TRBV10-3 to TRBJ2-1; D possibly uses TRBD1 or TRBD2 (5 bases each). There are 16 residues in the CDR3. Trimming removed 2 bases from V and 7 bases from J, with 18 bases in between. Germline V gene sequence: CDR1 ENHRY, CDR2 SYGVKD. The CDR3 sequence is CAISEVPRERRNEQFF. CDR3 coding DNA: TGTGCCATCAGTGAGGTCCCCAGGGAGCGGAGAAATGAGCAGTTCTTC.

The chain is built from TRBV18 and TRBJ2-7, with TRBD1 matching 11 bases. J lost 3 bases, V lost 0 bases, and 1 base had no gene match. The length of the CDR3 is 15 residues. Germline V gene sequence: CDR1 KGHSH, CDR2 LQKENI. The CDR3 DNA follows: TGTGCCAGCTCACCACCTGGGACAGGGGGCTACGAGCAGTACTTC. It is translated as CASSPPGTGGYEQYF.

The rearrangement links TRBV18 to TRBJ1-1, with D uncertain. This CDR3 is 13 amino acids long. Per the germline V gene, CDR1 is KGHSH and CDR2 is LQKENI. With 3 bases removed from V and 1 base from J, the gap between germline ends came to 6 bases. The CDR3 nucleotides are TGTGCCAGCTCACCGGCCGAGAACACTGAAGCTTTCTTT. Translation gives CASSPAENTEAFF.

The rearrangement links TRBV28 to TRBJ2-1; 10 nucleotides align to TRBD2. The ends lost 6 bases at V and 4 bases at J; junction bases unmatched: 3. This CDR3 is built from 14 residues. Germline values: CDR1 MDHEN, CDR2 SYDVKM. CDR3 region: CASSLTSGYNEQFF. The CDR3, as DNA: TGTGCCAGCAGCCTGACTAGCGGGTACAATGAGCAGTTCTTC. The full variable domain, completed using reference TRBV28 and TRBJ2-1, is DVKVTQSSRYLVKRTGEKVFLECVQDMDHENMFWYRQDPGLGLRLIYFSYDVKMKEKGDIPEGYSVSREKKERFSLILESASTNQTSMYLCASSLTSGYNEQFFGPGTRLTVL.

The V gene is TRBV5-4, the J gene TRBJ1-1; D is uncertain. This CDR3 is 16 amino acids long. V was cut by 2 bases and J by 7 bases, with 21 bases left in between. The germline CDR1 and CDR2 sequences are SGHNT and YYREEE (reference sequence). CDR3 protein: CASSFLGGGHVGEAFF. In DNA, the CDR3 is TGTGCCAGCAGCTTTTTGGGTGGAGGGCATGTGGGTGAAGCTTTCTTT.

The V gene is TRBV4-3, the J gene TRBJ1-1, with D perhaps TRBD1 (5 bases). The CDR3 is 14 amino acids. Germline V gene data show CDR1 as LGHNA and CDR2 as YSLEER. V was pared by 0 bases and J by 7 bases, with 12 bases between. DNA of the CDR3: TGCGCCAGCAGCCAAGACGACAGACCTGATGAAGCTTTCTTT. Translation gives CASSQDDRPDEAFF.

The chain uses TRBV5-5 and TRBJ1-4, with D possibly TRBD1 on 5 matching bases. The CDR3 has 15 amino acids. Trimming cost V 2 bases and J 0 bases, with 8 bases left between them. The germline CDR1 and CDR2 sequences are SGHKS and YYEKEE (reference sequence). The DNA of the CDR3 is TGTGCCAGCAGCTTACAGGCGTCAACTAATGAAAAACTGTTTTTT. Amino acids: CASSLQASTNEKLFF.

The chain uses TRBV19 and TRBJ2-7, with 12 positions matching TRBD2. The CDR3 sequence is 14 residues long. From germline, CDR1 is LNHDA and CDR2 SQIVND (reference sequence). Trimming took 5 bases from V and 6 from J; bases not matched to a gene: 5. In nucleotides, the CDR3 is TGTGCCAGTAGTCACGGACTAGCGGGGTCCGAGCAGTACTTC. It translates to CASSHGLAGSEQYF.

V usage is TRBV9 and J usage is TRBJ1-2, with TRBD1 identical over 7 bases. J was trimmed by 3 bases and V by 4 bases; bases with no gene match: 21. CDR3 size: 19 residues. Germline V gene lookup returns CDR1 SGDLS and CDR2 YYNGEE. The CDR3 sequence: CASSLSSGQVHVGDYGYTF. The CDR3 nucleotides read TGTGCCAGCAGCCTCTCCTCCGGACAGGTTCACGTTGGGGACTATGGCTACACCTTC. The full variable domain, completed using reference TRBV9 and TRBJ1-2, is DSGVTQTPKHLITATGQRVTLRCSPRSGDLSVYWYQQSLDQGLQFLIQYYNGEERAKGNILERFSAQQFPDLHSELNLSSLELGDSALYFCASSLSSGQVHVGDYGYTFGSGTRLTVV.

This rearrangement joins TRBV6-2 or TRBV6-3 to TRBJ1-2; TRBD1 matches at 7 bases. J gave up 4 bases and V 6 bases, and 11 bases lay outside the gene matches. From germline, CDR1 is MNHEY and CDR2 SVGEGT. The CDR3 runs 15 residues. The CDR3 protein is CASSITGTAIYGYTF. In DNA form, the CDR3 reads TGTGCCAGCAGCATCACCGGGACAGCGATCTATGGCTACACCTTC.